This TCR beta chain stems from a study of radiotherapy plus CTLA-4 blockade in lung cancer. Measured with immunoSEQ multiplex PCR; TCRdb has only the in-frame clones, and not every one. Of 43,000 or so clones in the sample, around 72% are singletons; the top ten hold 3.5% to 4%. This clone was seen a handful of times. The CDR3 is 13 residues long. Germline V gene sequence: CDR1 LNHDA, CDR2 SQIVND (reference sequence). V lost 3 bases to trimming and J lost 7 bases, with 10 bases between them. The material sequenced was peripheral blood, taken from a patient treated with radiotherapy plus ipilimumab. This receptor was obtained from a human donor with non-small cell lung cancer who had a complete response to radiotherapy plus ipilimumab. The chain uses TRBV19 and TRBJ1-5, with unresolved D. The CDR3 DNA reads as TGTGCCAGTAGTATCCCCAGGTGGCAGCCCCAGCATTTT. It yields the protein CASSIPRWQPQHF.